This T cell receptor beta chain was obtained from a study of blood T cell repertoires in COVID-19 (dated by TCRdb to the early 2020s). For the wider study: Collaborator samples came from the United States, Italy and Spain and covered acute and convalescent phases of COVID-19. The material from the prospective study consisted of cDNA or gDNA derived from T cells, B-cell-depleted T cells, or PBMCs. Subjects who had been exposed to COVID-19, were actively infected with it, or had recovered from it provided the deeply sampled blood TCRbeta repertoires that made up the dataset. The repertoires were made available in a free public database intended to serve as a resource for research on the immune response to SARS-CoV-2. The samples were drawn from the first 160 participants of the ongoing ImmuneRACE study and from over 950 subjects provided by 6 global collaborators. A de-identified subject ID, COVID-19 status, age in years and sex were almost always included in the sample metadata. Where available, HLA class I and class II types were obtained from metadata supplied by the sample provider rather than from assay-based typing.

Whole blood was collected in K2EDTA tubes by collaborating institutions according to the institutions' own protocols. For TCRbeta analysis, collaborator samples were shipped as frozen whole blood, as isolated PBMCs, or as DNA extracted from either sample type. The immunoSEQ Assay, a bias-controlled multiplex PCR, was used to amplify TCRbeta CDR3 regions from genomic DNA. The authors' pipeline ran thus. The number of nucleated cells in each sample was estimated by amplification of reference gene primers within the assay. To quantify the absolute abundance of each unique TCRbeta CDR3 rearrangement, sequence reads were collapsed and filtered. For each sample, productive Simpson clonality was calculated as the square root of Simpson's diversity index over productive rearrangements. Here the immuneACCESS table is served through TCRdb, limited to in-frame sequences with V and J called. Missing clones are a known gap in these copies; in checked studies unresolved V genes cover under half, and the rest lacks a known reason. V and J calls plus clone size are reproduced from that table; the DNA served to infer D and trimming. A total of about 330,000 clones appear in this sample, approximately 85% of them only once. Under 2% of the sample belongs to the ten largest clones.

Paper-wide results and their limitations: How much clinical and demographic metadata was included differed by source and by participant, and the metadata was provided uncurated.

Concerning this clone itself: What antigen it recognizes has not been identified. No base qualities exist here, and no much larger clone lies one base off it.

CDR1 and CDR2 are drawn from the germline V gene: MDHEN, SYDVKM. The V end loses 8 bases and the J end loses 3 bases, and a stretch of 10 bases separates them. The CDR3 runs 13 residues from the cysteine to the phenylalanine. Only the CDR3 portion is preserved as DNA: 39 bases, with reading frame beginning at the first base. The material sequenced was peripheral blood. The sequence was collected from a woman aged 50 to 60 with acute or convalescent COVID-19. This sequence uses TRBV28 and TRBJ2-2, with the D gene call left open. The base sequence is TGTGCCAGCGCAAATCGGGACACCGGGGAGCTGTTTTTT. Its amino acids are CASANRDTGELFF.